This record looks at one TCR beta chain sequence and its context. This entry belongs to a study of cytomegalovirus exposure and HLA in healthy donors. The PCR had 60 Vbeta and 13 Jbeta primers. Sequencing was performed with immunoSEQ multiplex PCR; in TCRdb, only in-frame clones are kept and a portion is missing. This sample carries about 140,000 clones, with about 2.3% going to the ten biggest clones. The V gene's germline CDR1 is MNHEY and CDR2 SMNVEV (reference sequence). This CDR3 region has 15 residues. V was cut by 0 bases and J by 4 bases, with 7 bases left in between. The chain is built from TRBV27 and TRBJ2-6; D gene ambiguous. The sample comprised PBMCs. This receptor was obtained from a woman aged 18-30 years in good health and CMV-seronegative. In DNA form, the CDR3 reads TGTGCCAGCAGTTTATCCCTCCGGGGGGCCAACGTCCTGACTTTC. Encoded protein: CASSLSLRGANVLTF.